The entry below describes one T cell receptor beta chain. The antigen remains undetermined. The data derive from a study of T-cell memory formation after mild COVID-19. Study conclusions and caveats: Researchers could not confirm that second-wave clones peaking on day 37 targeted SARS-CoV-2. CD4/CD8 balance held among clones contracting day 15 to 85, and later expanders leaned CD4+.

V lost 0 bases to trimming and J lost 6 bases, with 14 bases between them. This CDR3 is built from 14 residues. Germline V gene sequence: CDR1 GTSNPN, CDR2 SVGIG (reference sequence). TCRdb ran MiXCR on the 5' RACE reads and lists one entry per CDR3 protein. The sample lists 40,000 or so distinct CDR3 sequences, about 6.3% seen once, with 0.79% in the top ten. Sequenced material: PBMCs or a T cell subset sorted from them (not recorded which). The chain joins TRBV30 to TRBJ1-1, with D unclear. The source of this sequence is an adult who had mild COVID-19 (a few samples of this study predate the infection). Cell type and time point are not known. The chain's CDR3 is CAWSVRAVGAEAFF. For the CDR3, the DNA is TGTGCCTGGAGTGTACGAGCCGTCGGCGCTGAAGCTTTCTTT. The full variable domain, its missing parts supplied by reference TRBV30 and TRBJ1-1, is SQTIHQWPATLVQPVGSPLSLECTVEGTSNPNLYWYRQAAGRGLQLLFYSVGIGQISSEVPQNLSASRPQDRQFILSSKKLLLSDSGFYLCAWSVRAVGAEAFFGQGTRLTVV.